What follows describes a single TCR beta chain. Its specificity is not known. Sample-barcoded 5' priming and a J-beta primer mix drove a second PCR of roughly 7 to 11 cycles. TCRdb re-called the 5' RACE reads with MiXCR, one entry per CDR3 protein. The repertoire has around 1.5 million distinct CDR3 sequences, 42% of them found once; the top ten carry under 8%. This CDR3 spans 15 amino acids. Trimming at V came to 5 bases and at J to 6 bases, leaving 5 bases not matched to a gene. These data belong to a study of blood T cells in healthy people across ages. Findings and caveats of the study: Estimated diversity, derived from one million T cells, was regarded as an underestimate.

Whenever a sample was processed, at least 7 million PBMCs were isolated. The source material was blood. This chain connects TRBV12-3 or TRBV12-4 to TRBJ2-2; 11 bases align to TRBD2. This TCR derives from a woman aged 18 to 35 in good health. For the CDR3, the DNA is TGTGCCAGCAGTCCGGGTAGCGGGAGGGCCGGGGAGCTGTTTTTT. It codes for CASSPGSGRAGELFF.